The TCR beta chain under discussion was sequenced for a study of blood T cell repertoires in COVID-19. As for the study in general: Sites across the United States, Italy and Spain contributed samples from acute and convalescent COVID-19. From T cells, B-cell-depleted T cells, or PBMCs came the material, which was cDNA or gDNA.

In the authors' methods: It was from reference gene primer amplification that nucleated cell counts were estimated. The assay was immunoSEQ multiplex PCR, and TCRdb's table has in-frame clones only and misses some. V, J and clone size are taken as reported in that table, and D and trimming were inferred from the DNA itself. Counted here are about 140,000 clones, approximately 80% occurring once; the ten biggest clones make up just under 2%. Germline-derived CDR1 and CDR2 are SGHDN and FVKESK. Trimming shortened V by 4 bases and J by 5 bases, and 17 bases separated the two germline ends. CDR3 length: 15 residues.

The source material was peripheral blood. V usage is TRBV14 and J usage is TRBJ1-1; the D is unclear. The sequence was obtained from a woman aged 60-75 years with acute or convalescent COVID-19. The CDR3 region is CASSPPAAVITEAFF. CDR3 bases: TGTGCCAGCAGCCCCCCCGCAGCGGTGATAACTGAAGCTTTCTTT.